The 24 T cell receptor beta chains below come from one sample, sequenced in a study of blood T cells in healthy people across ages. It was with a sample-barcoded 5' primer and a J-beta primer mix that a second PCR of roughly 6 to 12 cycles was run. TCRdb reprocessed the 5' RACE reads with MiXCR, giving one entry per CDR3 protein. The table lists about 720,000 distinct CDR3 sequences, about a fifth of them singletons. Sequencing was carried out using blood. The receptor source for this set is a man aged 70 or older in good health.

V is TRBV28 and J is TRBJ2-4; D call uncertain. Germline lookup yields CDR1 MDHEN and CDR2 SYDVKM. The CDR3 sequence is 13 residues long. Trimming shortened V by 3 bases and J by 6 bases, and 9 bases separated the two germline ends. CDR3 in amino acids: CASSFKGANIQYF. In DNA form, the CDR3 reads TGTGCCAGCAGTTTCAAGGGCGCAAACATTCAGTACTTC.

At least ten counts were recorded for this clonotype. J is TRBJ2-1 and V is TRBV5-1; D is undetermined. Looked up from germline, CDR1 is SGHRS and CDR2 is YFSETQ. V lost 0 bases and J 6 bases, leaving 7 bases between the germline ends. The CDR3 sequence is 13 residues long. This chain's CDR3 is CASSLGTVNEQFF. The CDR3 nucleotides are TGCGCCAGCAGCTTGGGAACGGTCAATGAGCAGTTCTTC.

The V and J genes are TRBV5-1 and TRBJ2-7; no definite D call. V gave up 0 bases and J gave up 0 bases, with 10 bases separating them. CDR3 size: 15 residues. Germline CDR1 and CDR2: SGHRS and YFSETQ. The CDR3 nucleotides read TGCGCCAGCAGCTTGGGGTTAGGGCGCTCCTACGAGCAGTACTTC. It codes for CASSLGLGRSYEQYF.

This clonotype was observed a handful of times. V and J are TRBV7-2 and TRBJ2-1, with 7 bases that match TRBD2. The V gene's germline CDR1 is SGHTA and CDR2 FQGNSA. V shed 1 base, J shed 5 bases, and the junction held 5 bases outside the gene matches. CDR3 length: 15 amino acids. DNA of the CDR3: TGTGCCAGCAGCTTAGGACTAGCCCTCAACAATGAGCAGTTCTTC. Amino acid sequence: CASSLGLALNNEQFF. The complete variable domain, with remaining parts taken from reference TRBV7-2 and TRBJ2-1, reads GAGVSQSPSNKVTEKGKDVELRCDPISGHTALYWYRQSLGQGLEFLIYFQGNSAPDKSGLPSDRFSAERTGGSVSTLTIQRTQQEDSAVYLCASSLGLALNNEQFFGPGTRLTVL.

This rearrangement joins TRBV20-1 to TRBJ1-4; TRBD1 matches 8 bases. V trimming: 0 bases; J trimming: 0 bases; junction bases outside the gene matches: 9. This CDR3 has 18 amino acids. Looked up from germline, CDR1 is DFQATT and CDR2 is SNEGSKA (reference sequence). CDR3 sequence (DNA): TGCAGTGCTAGAGATAATCTAGGACAGGGCTCAACTAATGAAAAACTGTTTTTT. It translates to CSARDNLGQGSTNEKLFF.

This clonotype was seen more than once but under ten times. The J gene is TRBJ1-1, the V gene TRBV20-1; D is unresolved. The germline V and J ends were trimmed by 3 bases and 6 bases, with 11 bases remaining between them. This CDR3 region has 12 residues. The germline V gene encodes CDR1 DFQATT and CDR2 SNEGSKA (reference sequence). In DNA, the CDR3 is TGCAGTGCTAGCCCCGTACGCCCTGAAGCTTTCTTT. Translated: CSASPVRPEAFF.

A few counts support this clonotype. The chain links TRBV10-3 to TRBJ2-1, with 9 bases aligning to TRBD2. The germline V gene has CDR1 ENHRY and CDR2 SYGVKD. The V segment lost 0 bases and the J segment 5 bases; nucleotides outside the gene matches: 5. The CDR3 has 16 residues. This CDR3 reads CAISESLLAGNNEQFF. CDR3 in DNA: TGTGCCATCAGTGAGTCGCTTCTAGCGGGGAACAATGAGCAGTTCTTC.

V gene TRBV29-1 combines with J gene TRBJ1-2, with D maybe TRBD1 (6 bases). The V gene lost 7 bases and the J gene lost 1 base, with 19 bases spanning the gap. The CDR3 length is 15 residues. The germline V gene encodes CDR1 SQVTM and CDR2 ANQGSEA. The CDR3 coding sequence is TGCAGCGCCAATGGGCAGGGAGGGGGTAACTATGGCTACACCTTC. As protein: CSANGQGGGNYGYTF.

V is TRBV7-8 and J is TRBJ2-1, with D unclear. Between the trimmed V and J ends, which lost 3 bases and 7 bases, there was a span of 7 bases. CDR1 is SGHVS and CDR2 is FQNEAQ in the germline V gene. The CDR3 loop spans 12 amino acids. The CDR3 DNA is TGTGCCAGCAGCTTCCGAGAGAATGAGCAGTTCTTC. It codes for CASSFRENEQFF.

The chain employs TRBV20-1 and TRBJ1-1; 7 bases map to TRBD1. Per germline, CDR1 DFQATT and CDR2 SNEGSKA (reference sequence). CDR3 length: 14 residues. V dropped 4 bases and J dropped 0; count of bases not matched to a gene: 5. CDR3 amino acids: CSATTGSMNTEAFF. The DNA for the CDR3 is TGCAGTGCTACGACAGGGAGCATGAACACTGAAGCTTTCTTT.

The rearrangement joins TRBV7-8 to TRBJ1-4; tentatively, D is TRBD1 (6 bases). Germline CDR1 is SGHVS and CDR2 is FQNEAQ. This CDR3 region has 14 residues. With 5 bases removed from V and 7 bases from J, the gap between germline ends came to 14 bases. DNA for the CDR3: TGTGCCAGCAGCCCTGGGGACAAACGTGAAAAACTGTTTTTT. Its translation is CASSPGDKREKLFF.

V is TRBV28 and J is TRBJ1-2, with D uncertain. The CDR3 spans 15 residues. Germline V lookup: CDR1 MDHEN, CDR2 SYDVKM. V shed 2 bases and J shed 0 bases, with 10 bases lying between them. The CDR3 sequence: CASSLPGAPNYGYTF. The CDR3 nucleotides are TGTGCCAGCAGTTTACCGGGAGCTCCTAACTATGGCTACACCTTC.

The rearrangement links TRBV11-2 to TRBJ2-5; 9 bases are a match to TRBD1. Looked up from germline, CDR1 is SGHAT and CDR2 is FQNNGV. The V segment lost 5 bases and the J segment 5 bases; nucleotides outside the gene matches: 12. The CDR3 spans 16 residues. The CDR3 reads CASSASPGQGRETQYF. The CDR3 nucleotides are TGTGCCAGCAGCGCTTCTCCGGGACAGGGCCGGGAGACCCAGTACTTC.

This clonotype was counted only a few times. The CDR3 here is CASRSTGSGELFF. CDR3 coding DNA: TGTGCCAGCAGGTCGACAGGGTCCGGGGAGCTGTTTTTT. J is TRBJ2-2 and V is TRBV12-3 or TRBV12-4; 7 positions match TRBD1. CDR3 size: 13 residues. V lost 6 bases and J lost 6; bases outside the gene matches: 4.

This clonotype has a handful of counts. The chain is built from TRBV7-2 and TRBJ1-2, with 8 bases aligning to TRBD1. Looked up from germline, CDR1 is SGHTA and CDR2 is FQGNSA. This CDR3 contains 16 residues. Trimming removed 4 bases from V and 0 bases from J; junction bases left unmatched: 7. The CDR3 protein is CASSSPRDRSNYGYTF. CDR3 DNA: TGTGCCAGCAGCTCACCTCGGGACAGGTCTAACTATGGCTACACCTTC.

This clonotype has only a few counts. The CDR3 loop is CASSISRGNNEKLFF. CDR3 sequence (DNA): TGTGCCAGTAGTATATCGAGGGGCAACAATGAAAAACTGTTTTTT. The rearrangement uses TRBV19 and TRBJ1-4, with a tentative D call TRBD1 (5 bases). Germline V gives CDR1 LNHDA, CDR2 SQIVND (reference sequence). V lost 2 bases, J lost 5 bases, and 12 bases lay in between. This CDR3 is built from 15 residues.

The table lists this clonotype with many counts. The CDR3 here is CASSPSGQGGYTF. The CDR3 DNA reads as TGTGCCAGCAGCCCGAGCGGCCAGGGCGGCTACACCTTC. The V gene is TRBV11-2, the J gene TRBJ1-2, with a tentative D call TRBD1 (5 bases). CDR1 is SGHAT, CDR2 FQNNGV, per germline. This CDR3 comprises 13 residues. Trimming shortened V by 5 bases and J by 8 bases, and 15 bases separated the two germline ends.

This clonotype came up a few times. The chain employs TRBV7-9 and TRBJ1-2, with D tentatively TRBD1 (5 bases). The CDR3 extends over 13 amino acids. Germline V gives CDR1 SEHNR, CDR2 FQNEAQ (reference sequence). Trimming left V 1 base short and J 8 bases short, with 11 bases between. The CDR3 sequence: CASSLEEGIGYTF. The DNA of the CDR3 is TGTGCCAGCAGCTTAGAAGAGGGGATCGGCTACACCTTC.

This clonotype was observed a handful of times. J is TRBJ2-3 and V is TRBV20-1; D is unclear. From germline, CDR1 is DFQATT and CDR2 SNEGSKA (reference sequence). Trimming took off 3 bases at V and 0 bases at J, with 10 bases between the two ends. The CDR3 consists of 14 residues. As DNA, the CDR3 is TGCAGTGCTAGGATGGTGGACAGCACAGATACGCAGTATTTT. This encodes CSARMVDSTDTQYF.

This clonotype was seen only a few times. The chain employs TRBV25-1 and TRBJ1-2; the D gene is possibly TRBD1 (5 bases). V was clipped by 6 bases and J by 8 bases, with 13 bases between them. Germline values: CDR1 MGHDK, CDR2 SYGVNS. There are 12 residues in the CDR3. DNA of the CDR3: TGTGCCAGCAGCATACGGGGCAGGGGCTACACCTTC. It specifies CASSIRGRGYTF.

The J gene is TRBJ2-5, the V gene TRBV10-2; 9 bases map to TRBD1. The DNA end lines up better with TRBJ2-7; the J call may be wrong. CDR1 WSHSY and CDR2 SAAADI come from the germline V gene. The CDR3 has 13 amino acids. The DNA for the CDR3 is TGCGCCAGCAGTTGGGACAGGGTCTACGAGCAGTACTTC. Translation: CASSWDRVYEQYF.

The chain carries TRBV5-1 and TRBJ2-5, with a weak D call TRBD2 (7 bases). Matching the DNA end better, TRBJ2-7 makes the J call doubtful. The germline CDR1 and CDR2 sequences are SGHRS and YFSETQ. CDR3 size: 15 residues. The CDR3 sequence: CASSTARGATYEQYF. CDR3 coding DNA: TGCGCCAGCAGTACCGCACGGGGGGCCACATACGAGCAGTACTTC.

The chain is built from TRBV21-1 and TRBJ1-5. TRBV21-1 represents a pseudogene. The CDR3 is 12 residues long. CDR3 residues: CASSKSYQPQHF. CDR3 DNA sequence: TGTGCCAGCAGCAAGTCGTATCAGCCCCAGCATTTT.

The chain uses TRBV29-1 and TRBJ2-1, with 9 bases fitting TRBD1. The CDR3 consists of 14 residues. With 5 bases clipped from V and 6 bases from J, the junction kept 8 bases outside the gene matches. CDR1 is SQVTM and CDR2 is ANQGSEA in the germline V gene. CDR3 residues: CSVPGQGGLNEQFF. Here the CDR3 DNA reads TGCAGCGTTCCGGGACAGGGAGGCCTCAATGAGCAGTTCTTC.